One and the same sample provided the 29 T cell receptor beta chains below, sequenced in a study of OX40 agonist ivuxolimab in advanced cancers. Clones were sequenced by immunoSEQ multiplex PCR, and TCRdb holds only the in-frame ones, with some missing. The sample includes roughly 90,000 clones, more than 80% of them seen just once. The source was CD4+ or CD8+ T cells sorted from blood, collected in a trial of the OX40 agonist ivuxolimab. Receptors were obtained from an adult with an advanced solid tumor such as melanoma, head and neck, liver or kidney cancer.

The chain employs TRBV7-9 and TRBJ2-2; TRBD1 aligns across 9 bases. With 6 bases clipped from V and 5 bases from J, the junction kept 10 bases outside the gene matches. Looked up from germline, CDR1 is SEHNR and CDR2 is FQNEAQ (reference sequence). This CDR3 spans 16 amino acids. CDR3 sequence (DNA): TGTGCCAGCAGTCTAGGAACAGGGGGCGGGACCGGGGAGCTGTTTTTT. This translates into CASSLGTGGGTGELFF.

The V gene is TRBV7-3, the J gene TRBJ2-2, with D possibly being TRBD2 (6 bases). The V and J ends lost 5 bases and 4 bases respectively, with 17 bases between them. This CDR3 comprises 16 residues. The germline CDR1 and CDR2 sequences are SGHTA and FQGTGA. The DNA of the CDR3 is TGTGCCAGCAGCCTATTAAGGGGAGGTGGCACCGGGGAGCTGTTTTTT. It is translated as CASSLLRGGGTGELFF.

This clone was seen once. The chain links TRBV27 to TRBJ2-2; D is unresolved. From germline, CDR1 is MNHEY and CDR2 SMNVEV (reference sequence). The CDR3 runs 12 residues. The V end lost 2 bases, the J end lost 7 bases, and 5 bases lay between the germline ends. CDR3 amino acids: CASSLPFGELFF. The CDR3 coding sequence is TGTGCCAGCAGTTTACCCTTCGGGGAGCTGTTTTTT.

V and J are TRBV7-2 and TRBJ1-1, with a possible D match to TRBD1 (6 bases). Germline V gives CDR1 SGHTA, CDR2 FQGNSA. CDR3 size: 14 residues. The V end was cut by 6 bases, the J end by 0 bases, with 11 bases between. CDR3 residues: CASRRDIMNTEAFF. The CDR3 DNA sequence: TGTGCCAGCAGGCGGGACATCATGAACACTGAAGCTTTCTTT.

This rearrangement joins TRBV5-6 to TRBJ2-3, with 7 bases lining up with TRBD1. The junction had 7 bases not matched to a gene; V was cut back by 3 bases and J by 0 bases. The CDR3 runs 16 residues. CDR1 SGHDT and CDR2 YYEEEE come from the germline V gene. This CDR3 is CASSSRRQGSTDTQYF. In DNA, the CDR3 is TGTGCCAGCAGCTCGCGCAGACAGGGTAGCACAGATACGCAGTATTTT.

This clone was detected only once. The rearrangement joins TRBV27 to TRBJ2-7, with TRBD2 matching over 11 bases. CDR3 size: 15 residues. After removal of 1 base from V and 6 bases from J, the junction contained 5 bases not matched to a gene. Germline CDR1 and CDR2: MNHEY and SMNVEV (reference sequence). The CDR3 region has the DNA TGTGCCAGCAGTTTATTGGCTAGCGGGAGGTCCGAGCAGTACTTC. Encoded protein: CASSLLASGRSEQYF.

The CDR3 region is CASLPGQGSYNEQFF. In DNA form, the CDR3 reads TGTGCCAGCCTTCCGGGGCAGGGGAGCTACAATGAGCAGTTCTTC. This sequence joins TRBV4-2 and TRBJ2-1, with TRBD1 as a possible D gene (6 bases). This CDR3 region has 15 residues. Trimming pared 8 bases from V and 3 bases from J, leaving 17 bases between. CDR1 and CDR2 (germline): LGHNA, YNFKEQ.

The chain recombines TRBV7-2 with TRBJ2-1; 11 bases agree with TRBD2. The length of the CDR3 is 15 residues. Germline V gene lookup returns CDR1 SGHTA and CDR2 FQGNSA. Trimming took 5 bases from V and 1 from J; bases not matched to a gene: 1. CDR3 coding DNA: TGTGCCAGCAGCCGACTAGCGGGGTCCTACAATGAGCAGTTCTTC. This translates into CASSRLAGSYNEQFF. Combining the CDR3 with reference TRBV7-2 and TRBJ2-1 gives the whole variable domain GAGVSQSPSNKVTEKGKDVELRCDPISGHTALYWYRQSLGQGLEFLIYFQGNSAPDKSGLPSDRFSAERTGGSVSTLTIQRTQQEDSAVYLCASSRLAGSYNEQFFGPGTRLTVL.

The CDR3 loop reads CASSELEADTQYF. The CDR3 nucleotides are TGTGCCAGCTCCGAACTGGAAGCAGATACGCAGTATTTT. The J gene is TRBJ2-3, the V gene TRBV18; D is unresolved. Trimming shortened V by 6 bases and J by 4 bases, and 11 bases separated the two germline ends. This CDR3 is built from 13 residues. Looked up from germline, CDR1 is KGHSH and CDR2 is LQKENI.

This chain connects TRBV4-1 to TRBJ1-4; D gene unclear. This CDR3 is built from 13 residues. The germline CDR1 and CDR2 sequences are MGHRA and YSYEKL. V dropped 3 bases and J dropped 8 bases, with 10 bases sitting between them. The CDR3 loop is CASSQRDVEKLFF. The CDR3 region has the DNA TGCGCCAGCAGCCAGAGGGATGTGGAAAAACTGTTTTTT.

The rearrangement links TRBV7-9 to TRBJ2-1, with 12 bases aligning to TRBD2. The J segment lost 2 bases and the V segment lost 4 bases, leaving 3 bases of the junction unmatched. Germline CDR1 reads SEHNR; CDR2 reads FQNEAQ (reference sequence). There are 16 residues in the CDR3. CDR3 loop: CASSSLAGGTYNEQFF. DNA for the CDR3: TGTGCCAGCAGCTCGCTAGCGGGAGGGACCTACAATGAGCAGTTCTTC.

Only a few counts were recorded for this clone. CDR3 coding DNA: TGTGCCAGCAGTTACTCGAATTGGGAGACCCAGTACTTC. Translating it yields CASSYSNWETQYF. The rearrangement uses TRBV6-5 and TRBJ2-5; no clear D. V shed 0 bases and J shed 5 bases, with 7 bases lying between them. Germline CDR1 and CDR2: MNHEY and SVGAGI. The length of the CDR3 is 13 residues.

V gene TRBV9 combines with J gene TRBJ2-1; the match to TRBD2 covers 7 bases. The CDR3 loop spans 17 amino acids. The V gene's germline CDR1 is SGDLS and CDR2 YYNGEE. V lost 4 bases to trimming and J lost 0 bases; unmatched junction nucleotides: 10. CDR3 coding DNA: TGTGCCAGCAGCTCAAACCCGGGACTACTCTCCTACAATGAGCAGTTCTTC. It is translated as CASSSNPGLLSYNEQFF.

The chain combines TRBV27 with TRBJ2-5, with 11 nucleotides matching TRBD2. After removal of 5 bases from V and 3 bases from J, the junction contained 5 bases not matched to a gene. Germline V gives CDR1 MNHEY, CDR2 SMNVEV (reference sequence). CDR3 length equals 15 residues. The CDR3 loop is CASSPGTSGEETQYF. As DNA, the CDR3 is TGTGCCAGCAGTCCGGGGACTAGCGGAGAAGAGACCCAGTACTTC.

V is TRBV11-3 and J is TRBJ2-3; 9 bases map to TRBD1. Per the germline V gene, CDR1 is SGHNT and CDR2 is YENEEA. CDR3 size: 16 residues. The V gene end was trimmed by 5 bases and the J gene end by 4 bases; junction bases not matched to a gene: 10. The CDR3 reads CASSPLWTGEADTQYF. CDR3 DNA sequence: TGTGCCAGCAGCCCTCTTTGGACAGGGGAGGCAGATACGCAGTATTTT.

This clone was detected only a few times. The V and J genes are TRBV7-9 and TRBJ2-3; 10 bases match TRBD2. Germline values: CDR1 SEHNR, CDR2 FQNEAQ (reference sequence). Trimming took 7 bases from V and 2 from J; bases not matched to a gene: 6. This CDR3 has 15 residues. The CDR3 here is CASTPLAGATDTQYF. For the CDR3, the DNA is TGTGCCAGCACCCCTCTAGCGGGGGCCACAGATACGCAGTATTTT.

The CDR3 sequence is CASSMTSGYEQYF. The CDR3 DNA reads TGCGCCAGCAGCATGACTAGCGGCTACGAGCAGTACTTC. The chain has TRBV5-1 and TRBJ2-7; 9 bases are a match to TRBD2. CDR3 size: 13 residues. Germline CDR1 reads SGHRS; CDR2 reads YFSETQ. J gave up 3 bases and V 4 bases, and 2 bases lay outside the gene matches.

The J gene is TRBJ2-2, the V gene TRBV18; D ambiguous. The V gene lost 2 bases and the J gene lost 8 bases, with 12 bases spanning the gap. Germline values: CDR1 KGHSH, CDR2 LQKENI. The CDR3 runs to 14 residues. The CDR3 is CASSPDRPRGELFF. The DNA of the CDR3 is TGTGCCAGCTCACCAGACCGGCCCAGGGGGGAGCTGTTTTTT.

The V and J genes are TRBV30 and TRBJ2-7; TRBD1 is a possible D gene (6 bases). V was pared by 2 bases and J by 5 bases, with 16 bases between. The CDR3 length is 14 residues. CDR1 is GTSNPN, CDR2 SVGIG, per germline (reference sequence). CDR3 region: CAWSLPDSRNEQYF. The DNA for the CDR3 is TGTGCCTGGAGTTTGCCGGACAGCAGGAACGAGCAGTACTTC.

This chain connects TRBV9 to TRBJ2-2; 7 bases map to TRBD2. J gave up 8 bases and V 2 bases, and 3 bases lay outside the gene matches. This CDR3 has 13 residues. Looked up from germline, CDR1 is SGDLS and CDR2 is YYNGEE. CDR3 sequence reads: CASSVSGQGELFF. The CDR3 DNA is TGTGCCAGCAGCGTTAGCGGGCAAGGGGAGCTGTTTTTT. Looking up the rest from reference TRBV9 and TRBJ2-2 gives the full variable domain: DSGVTQTPKHLITATGQRVTLRCSPRSGDLSVYWYQQSLDQGLQFLIQYYNGEERAKGNILERFSAQQFPDLHSELNLSSLELGDSALYFCASSVSGQGELFFGEGSRLTVL.

The rearrangement links TRBV5-4 to TRBJ2-1, with a weak D call TRBD1 (6 bases). Germline assignment: CDR1 SGHNT and CDR2 YYREEE (reference sequence). The CDR3 runs to 15 residues. V dropped 0 bases and J dropped 2 bases, with 9 bases sitting between them. This chain's CDR3 is CASSLGQVAYNEQFF. CDR3 bases: TGTGCCAGCAGCTTGGGACAGGTTGCCTACAATGAGCAGTTCTTC.

The chain links TRBV6-1 to TRBJ2-6; D is unresolved. The CDR3 spans 15 residues. V lost 5 bases and J 7 bases, leaving 15 bases between the germline ends. Germline V gene sequence: CDR1 MNHNS, CDR2 SASEGT. The CDR3 region has the DNA TGTGCCAGCAGTCGTGGGATACGAGAAGCCAACGTCCTGACTTTC. It translates to CASSRGIREANVLTF.

This sequence joins TRBV4-1 and TRBJ1-3; 10 nucleotides match TRBD1. The germline CDR1 and CDR2 sequences are MGHRA and YSYEKL. The trim removed 0 bases at V and 5 bases at J, leaving 7 bases unmatched. The CDR3 is 17 amino acids. The CDR3 DNA reads TGCGCCAGCAGCCAAGATCTTGTGACAGGGGGCAGAAACACCATATATTTT. Translated: CASSQDLVTGGRNTIYF.

The rearrangement links TRBV2 to TRBJ2-7; 7 positions agree with TRBD1. The CDR3 extends over 15 amino acids. V lost 3 bases and J lost 0; bases outside the gene matches: 5. Germline V gene sequence: CDR1 SNHLY, CDR2 FYNNEI. In DNA form, the CDR3 reads TGTGCCAGCAGTGAGGGGGACAGTGTCTCCTACGAGCAGTACTTC. It is translated as CASSEGDSVSYEQYF.

The chain recombines TRBV11-3 with TRBJ1-5; D remains unclear. The CDR3 is made up of 13 amino acids. In germline, CDR1 is SGHNT, CDR2 YENEEA. V was shortened by 5 bases and J by 7 bases, with 12 bases between the two germline ends. The CDR3 DNA is TGTGCCAGCAGCCTGTCGTATGGGCAGCCCCAGCATTTT. Its translation is CASSLSYGQPQHF.

J is TRBJ2-7 and V is TRBV5-1; D may be TRBD1 or TRBD2 (5 bases each). The CDR3 totals 16 residues. V was shortened by 4 bases and J by 2 bases, with 19 bases between the two germline ends. CDR1 and CDR2 from the germline V gene are SGHRS and YFSETQ. CDR3 residues: CASSGYPGTGTYEQYF. CDR3 DNA sequence: TGCGCCAGCAGCGGGTATCCCGGGACGGGTACCTACGAGCAGTACTTC.

This chain connects TRBV5-1 to TRBJ2-3; tentatively, D is TRBD2 (6 bases). Germline assignment: CDR1 SGHRS and CDR2 YFSETQ. This CDR3 region has 16 residues. Trimming took off 3 bases at V and 4 bases at J, with 18 bases between the two ends. CDR3 in DNA: TGCGCCAGCAGCTCCCACGACGGGGGATACCCAGATACGCAGTATTTT. Residues: CASSSHDGGYPDTQYF.

In DNA, the CDR3 is TGTGCCAGCAGTCTAGCGGGAGGTTTCTACGAGCAGTACTTC. Its translation is CASSLAGGFYEQYF. The rearrangement uses TRBV6-6 and TRBJ2-7; 11 bases agree with TRBD2. The CDR3 runs to 14 residues. In germline, CDR1 is MNHNY, CDR2 SVGAGI (reference sequence). Losses at the gene ends were 5 bases for V and 3 bases for J; bases not matched to a gene: 3.

The chain links TRBV5-1 to TRBJ2-3; D gene unclear. This CDR3 spans 15 amino acids. Trimming removed 0 bases from V and 2 bases from J, with 10 bases in between. Germline CDR1 is SGHRS and CDR2 is YFSETQ. The CDR3 spells CASSLGWVHTDTQYF. The CDR3, as DNA: TGCGCCAGCAGCTTGGGATGGGTCCACACAGATACGCAGTATTTT.